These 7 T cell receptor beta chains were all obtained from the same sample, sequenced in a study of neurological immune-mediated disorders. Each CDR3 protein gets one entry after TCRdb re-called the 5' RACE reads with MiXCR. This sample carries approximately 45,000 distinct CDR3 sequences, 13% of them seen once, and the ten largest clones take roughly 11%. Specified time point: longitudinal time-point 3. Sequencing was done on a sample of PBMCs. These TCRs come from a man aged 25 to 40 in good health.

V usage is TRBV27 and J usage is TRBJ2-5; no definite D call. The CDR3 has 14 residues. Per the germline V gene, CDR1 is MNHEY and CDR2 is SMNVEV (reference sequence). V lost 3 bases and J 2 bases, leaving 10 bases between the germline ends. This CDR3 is CASSFSGQQETQYF. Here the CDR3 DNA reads TGTGCCAGCAGTTTTTCCGGGCAGCAAGAGACCCAGTACTTC.

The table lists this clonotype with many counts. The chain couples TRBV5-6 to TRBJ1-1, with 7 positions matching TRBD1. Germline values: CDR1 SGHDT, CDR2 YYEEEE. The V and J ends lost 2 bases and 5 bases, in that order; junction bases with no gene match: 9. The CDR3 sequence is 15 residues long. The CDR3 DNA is TGTGCCAGCAGCTTATTCGACAGGGAACAGACTGAAGCTTTCTTT. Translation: CASSLFDREQTEAFF.

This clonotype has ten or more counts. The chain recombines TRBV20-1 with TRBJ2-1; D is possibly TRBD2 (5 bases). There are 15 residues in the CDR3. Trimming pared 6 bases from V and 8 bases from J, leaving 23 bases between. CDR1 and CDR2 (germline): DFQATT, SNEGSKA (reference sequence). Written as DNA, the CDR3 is TGCAGTGCCAGTCCTCGGAGCGGAAGCTTCGATGAGCAGTTCTTC. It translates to CSASPRSGSFDEQFF.

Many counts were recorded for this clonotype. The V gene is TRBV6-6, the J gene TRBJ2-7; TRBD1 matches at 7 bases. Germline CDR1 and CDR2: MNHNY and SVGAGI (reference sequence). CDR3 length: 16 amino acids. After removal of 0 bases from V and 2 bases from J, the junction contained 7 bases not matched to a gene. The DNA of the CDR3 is TGTGCCAGCAGTTACTCCCCTATGCAGGGGGCCTACGAGCAGTACTTC. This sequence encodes CASSYSPMQGAYEQYF.

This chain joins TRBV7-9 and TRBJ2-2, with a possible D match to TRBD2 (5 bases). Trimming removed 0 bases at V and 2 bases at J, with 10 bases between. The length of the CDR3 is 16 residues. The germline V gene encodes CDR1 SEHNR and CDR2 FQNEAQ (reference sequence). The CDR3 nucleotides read TGTGCCAGCAGCTTAGCCCTTGGACTTAACACCGGGGAGCTGTTTTTT. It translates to CASSLALGLNTGELFF. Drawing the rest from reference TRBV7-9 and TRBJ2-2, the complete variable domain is DTGVSQNPRHKITKRGQNVTFRCDPISEHNRLYWYRQTLGQGPEFLTYFQNEAQLEKSRLLSDRFSAERPKGSFSTLEIQRTEQGDSAMYLCASSLALGLNTGELFFGEGSRLTVL.

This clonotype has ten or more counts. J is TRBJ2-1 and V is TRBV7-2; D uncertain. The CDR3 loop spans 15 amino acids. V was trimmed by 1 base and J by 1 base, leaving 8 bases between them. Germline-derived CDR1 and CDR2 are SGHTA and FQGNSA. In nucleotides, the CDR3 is TGTGCCAGCAGCTTAGTTGACGAATCCTACAATGAGCAGTTCTTC. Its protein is CASSLVDESYNEQFF.

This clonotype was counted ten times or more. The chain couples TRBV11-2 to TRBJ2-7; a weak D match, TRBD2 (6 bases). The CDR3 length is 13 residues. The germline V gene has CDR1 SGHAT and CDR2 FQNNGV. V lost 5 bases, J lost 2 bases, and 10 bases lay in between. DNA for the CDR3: TGTGCCAGCAGCCGCAGCGGGCCCTACGAGCAGTACTTC. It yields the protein CASSRSGPYEQYF.